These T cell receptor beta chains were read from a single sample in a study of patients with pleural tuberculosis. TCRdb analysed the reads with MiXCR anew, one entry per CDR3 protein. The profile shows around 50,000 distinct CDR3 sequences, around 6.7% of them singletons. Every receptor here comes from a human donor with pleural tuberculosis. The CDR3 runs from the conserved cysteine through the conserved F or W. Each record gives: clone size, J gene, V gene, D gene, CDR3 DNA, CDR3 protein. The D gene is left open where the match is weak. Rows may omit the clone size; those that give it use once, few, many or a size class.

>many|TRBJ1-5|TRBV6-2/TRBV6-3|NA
TGTGCCAGCAGTTATCAAGAAGATCAGCCCCAGCATTTT
CASSYQEDQPQHF
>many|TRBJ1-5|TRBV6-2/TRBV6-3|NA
TGTGCCAGCAGTTATTCTGGGGGGGGACAGCCCCAGCATTTT
CASSYSGGGQPQHF
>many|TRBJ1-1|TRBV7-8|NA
TGTGCCAATCCGACGGTACCCATGAACACTGAAGCTTTCTTT
CANPTVPMNTEAFF
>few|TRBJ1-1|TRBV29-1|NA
TGCAGCGTTTCGAGGGGCCTGGAAGCTTTCTTT
CSVSRGLEAFF
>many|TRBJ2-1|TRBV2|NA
TGTGCCAGCAGTTATCACTGGGGGGACTATGAGCAGTTCTTC
CASSYHWGDYEQFF
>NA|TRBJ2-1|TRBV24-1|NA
TGTGCCGCCAGTGATGCGGAGGGCCGAAGGGATGAGCAGTTCTTC
CAASDAEGRRDEQFF
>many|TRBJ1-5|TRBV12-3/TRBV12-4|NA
TGTGCCAGCAGTTTCTGGGGTGAGGGCAATCAGCCCCAGCATTTT
CASSFWGEGNQPQHF
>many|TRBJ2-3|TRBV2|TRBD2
TGTGCCAGCAGTGTTGGGACTACCACAGATACGCAGTATTTT
CASSVGTTTDTQYF
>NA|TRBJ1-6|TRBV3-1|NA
TGTGCCAGCAGCCAAGTGGGGTTTTCACCCCTCCACTTT
CASSQVGFSPLHF
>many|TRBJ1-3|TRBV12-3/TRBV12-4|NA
TGTGCCAGCAGCCCCCCTGGAAACACCATATATTTT
CASSPPGNTIYF
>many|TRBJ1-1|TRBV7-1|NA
TGTGCCAGCAGCTCGACCGGGACGGCCGCCTGGAACACTGAAGCTTTCTTT
CASSSTGTAAWNTEAFF
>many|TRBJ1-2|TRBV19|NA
TGTGCCAGTAGTATAGAACCAGGGCGAGGCTACACCTTC
CASSIEPGRGYTF
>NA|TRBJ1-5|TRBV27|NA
TGTGCCACCGGAGGGGATCAGCCCCAGCATTTT
CATGGDQPQHF
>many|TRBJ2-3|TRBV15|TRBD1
TGTGCCACCAGCAGGGGAACCGGGACAGGGGGCTCAGATACGCAGTATTTT
CATSRGTGTGGSDTQYF
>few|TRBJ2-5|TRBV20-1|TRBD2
TGCAGTGCTAGAGACGGGAGGGGGCAAGAGACCCAGTACTTC
CSARDGRGQETQYF
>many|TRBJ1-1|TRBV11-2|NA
TGTGCCAGCAGCTGGAGTGTGAACACTGAAGCTTTCTTT
CASSWSVNTEAFF
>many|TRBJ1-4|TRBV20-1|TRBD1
TGCAGTGCTAGAGATCAGGGGGTCTCTAATGAAAAACTGTTTTTT
CSARDQGVSNEKLFF
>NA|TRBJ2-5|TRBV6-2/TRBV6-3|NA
TGTGCCAGCAGGGCGGGGGAGACCCAGTACTTC
CASRAGETQYF